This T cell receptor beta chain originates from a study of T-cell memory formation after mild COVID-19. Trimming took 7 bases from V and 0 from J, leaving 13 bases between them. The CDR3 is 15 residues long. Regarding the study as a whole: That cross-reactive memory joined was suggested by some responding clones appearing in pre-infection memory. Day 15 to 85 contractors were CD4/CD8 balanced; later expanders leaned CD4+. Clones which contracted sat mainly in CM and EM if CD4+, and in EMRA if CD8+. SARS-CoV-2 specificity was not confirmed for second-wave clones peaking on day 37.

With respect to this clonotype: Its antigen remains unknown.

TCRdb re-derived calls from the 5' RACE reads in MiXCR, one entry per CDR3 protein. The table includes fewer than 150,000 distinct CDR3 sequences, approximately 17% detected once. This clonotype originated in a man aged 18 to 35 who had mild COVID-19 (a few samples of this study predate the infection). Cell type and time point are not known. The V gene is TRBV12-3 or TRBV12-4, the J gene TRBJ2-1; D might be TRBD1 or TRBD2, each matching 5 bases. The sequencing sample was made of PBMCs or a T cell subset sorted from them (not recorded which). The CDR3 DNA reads TGTGCCAGCAACCGGGACGCATACTCCTACAATGAGCAGTTCTTC. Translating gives CASNRDAYSYNEQFF.